These 21 T cell receptor beta chains were sequenced from one sample in a study of CD8 T cells in ankylosing spondylitis. Whole-study findings and limits: Within ankylosing spondylitis blood, a TCR beta motif made up of seven to nine highly homologous variants appeared to be characteristic.

TCRdb re-derived calls from the 5' RACE reads in MiXCR, one entry per CDR3 protein. The sample has more than 500,000 distinct CDR3 sequences, roughly 5.3% seen once; the top ten hold under 4.5%. Their antigens remain unidentified. The sample was blood, either unsorted or a sorted T cell fraction (not recorded which). The receptor source for this set is a male donor with ankylosing spondylitis.

In this sample, this clonotype turned up many times. The chain couples TRBV4-3 to TRBJ1-2, with D maybe TRBD1 (5 bases). Looked up from germline, CDR1 is LGHNA and CDR2 is YSLEER. V was shortened by 0 bases and J by 4 bases, with 9 bases between the two germline ends. The CDR3 extends over 14 amino acids. The DNA for the CDR3 is TGCGCCAGCAGCCAAGATCCAGACAGCTATGGCTACACCTTC. Its protein is CASSQDPDSYGYTF.

This clonotype was recorded at least ten times. For the CDR3, the DNA is TGTGCCAGCAGTTTAGGGATCTCTGGGGCCAACGTCCTGACTTTC. Protein sequence: CASSLGISGANVLTF. The chain employs TRBV28 and TRBJ2-6; D remains ambiguous. V dropped 2 bases and J dropped 0 bases, with 5 bases sitting between them. Germline values: CDR1 MDHEN, CDR2 SYDVKM. The CDR3 covers 15 residues.

This clonotype was counted at least ten times. The chain employs TRBV28 and TRBJ1-5; maybe TRBD1 (5 bases). Germline V CDR1 and CDR2: MDHEN, SYDVKM. V lost 7 bases, J lost 6 bases, and 16 bases lay in between. The CDR3 is 14 residues long. CDR3 protein: CASTRAGFGQPQHF. The CDR3 DNA is TGTGCCAGCACCCGGGCAGGGTTCGGTCAGCCCCAGCATTTT.

At least ten counts were recorded for this clonotype. The chain uses TRBV7-2 and TRBJ2-7; 8 bases line up with TRBD2. CDR3 length equals 15 residues. Germline V gives CDR1 SGHTA, CDR2 FQGNSA. V shed 4 bases and J 0 bases; nucleotides not matched to a gene: 5. The CDR3 bases are TGTGCCAGCAGCTCGCCTGGGACTAGCTCCTACGAGCAGTACTTC. Encoded protein: CASSSPGTSSYEQYF.

In this sample, this clonotype turned up many times. V is TRBV5-1 and J is TRBJ1-1; a possible D gene is TRBD1 (5 bases). The CDR3 contains 15 residues. V lost 4 bases and J 4 bases, leaving 17 bases between the germline ends. CDR1 and CDR2 (germline): SGHRS, YFSETQ. CDR3 nucleotide sequence: TGCGCCAGCAGCGGGGACGTAAGTTTAGGCACTGAAGCTTTCTTT. Its translation: CASSGDVSLGTEAFF.

This chain links TRBV11-1 with TRBJ2-2; 8 nucleotides agree with TRBD1. The CDR3 length is 17 residues. J gave up 3 bases and V 6 bases, and 12 bases lay outside the gene matches. Germline lookup yields CDR1 SGHAT and CDR2 FQDESV (reference sequence). CDR3 sequence: CASRPQAWTGYTGELFF. The CDR3 DNA is TGTGCCAGCAGGCCACAGGCGTGGACAGGGTACACCGGGGAGCTGTTTTTT. Looking up the rest from reference TRBV11-1 and TRBJ2-2 gives the full variable domain: EAEVAQSPRYKITEKSQAVAFWCDPISGHATLYWYRQILGQGPELLVQFQDESVVDDSQLPKDRFSAERLKGVDSTLKIQPAELGDSAMYLCASRPQAWTGYTGELFFGEGSRLTVL.

This clonotype occurred a few times. The chain combines TRBV11-2 with TRBJ2-1, with TRBD2 matching 8 bases. CDR3 length: 17 amino acids. Germline V lookup: CDR1 SGHAT, CDR2 FQNNGV. V gave up 3 bases and J gave up 5 bases; unmatched junction bases: 12. The CDR3 spells CASSLESGLVNHNEQFF. In DNA form, the CDR3 reads TGTGCCAGCAGCTTGGAATCGGGACTAGTAAATCACAATGAGCAGTTCTTC.

In its sample, this clonotype was seen many times. This sequence joins TRBV20-1 and TRBJ1-5; perhaps TRBD1 as D (6 bases). CDR3 length: 13 amino acids. Looked up from germline, CDR1 is DFQATT and CDR2 is SNEGSKA (reference sequence). V lost 4 bases to trimming and J lost 3 bases, with 10 bases between them. Here the CDR3 reads CSATQGTNQPQHF. The CDR3 nucleotides are TGCAGTGCTACTCAGGGGACCAATCAGCCCCAGCATTTT.

At least ten counts were recorded for this clonotype. The junction shows a germline mismatch at one end, possibly a read error. The genes are TRBV5-1 and TRBJ2-7; D is ambiguous. Germline values: CDR1 SGHRS, CDR2 YFSETQ. The CDR3 is made up of 11 amino acids. CDR3 loop: CASSLNYEQYF. As DNA, the CDR3 is TGTGCCAGCAGCTTAAACTACGAGCAGTACTTC.

In this sample, this clonotype turned up many times. The V call is TRBV28, the J call TRBJ2-1; D ambiguous. With 7 bases removed from V and 4 bases from J, the gap between germline ends came to 17 bases. The length of the CDR3 is 15 residues. The germline V gene encodes CDR1 MDHEN and CDR2 SYDVKM. The CDR3, as DNA: TGTGCCAGCATTAGGGCCCCCCCGACATACAATGAGCAGTTCTTC. It specifies CASIRAPPTYNEQFF.

This clonotype was counted many times. The chain recombines TRBV6-1 with TRBJ2-1; D call uncertain. This CDR3 is 15 amino acids long. Trimming took 6 bases from V and 2 from J, leaving 14 bases between them. Germline V CDR1 and CDR2: MNHNS, SASEGT. CDR3 sequence: CASRGGPQAYNEQFF. In nucleotides, the CDR3 is TGTGCCAGCAGGGGTGGTCCCCAGGCCTACAATGAGCAGTTCTTC.

This clonotype appeared many times. This chain joins TRBV10-3 and TRBJ2-2; D call uncertain. The germline V and J ends were trimmed by 5 bases and 8 bases, with 15 bases remaining between them. The germline CDR1 and CDR2 sequences are ENHRY and SYGVKD. The CDR3 covers 14 residues. CDR3 amino acids: CAISFNTGTGELFF. The CDR3 DNA reads TGTGCCATCAGTTTCAACACCGGAACGGGGGAGCTGTTTTTT.

This clonotype was picked up many times. The rearrangement links TRBV5-1 to TRBJ2-3, with 10 bases fitting TRBD2. CDR1 SGHRS and CDR2 YFSETQ come from the germline V gene. With 4 bases clipped from V and 2 bases from J, the junction kept 7 bases outside the gene matches. The CDR3 runs to 16 residues. The CDR3 region has the DNA TGCGCCAGCAGCCCAGAACTAGCGGGGAACACAGATACGCAGTATTTT. It yields the protein CASSPELAGNTDTQYF.

This clonotype occurred many times. This sequence joins TRBV11-1 and TRBJ2-7, with D unresolved. CDR1 is SGHAT and CDR2 is FQDESV in the germline V gene (reference sequence). V was clipped by 3 bases and J by 0 bases, with 15 bases between them. The CDR3 consists of 16 residues. Written as DNA, the CDR3 is TGTGCCAGCAGCTTGGAGCGTACGGCCATCTCCTACGAGCAGTACTTC. Protein product: CASSLERTAISYEQYF.

This clonotype was detected ten times or more. The CDR3 loop is CASSLDRDWEVGEQYF. As DNA, the CDR3 is TGTGCCAGCAGCTTGGACAGGGATTGGGAGGTCGGCGAGCAGTACTTC. The V call is TRBV5-6, the J call TRBJ2-7; D is tentatively TRBD1 or TRBD2 (6 bases each). CDR3 length: 16 amino acids. Trimming stripped 0 bases from V and 6 bases from J, with 19 bases between. From germline, CDR1 is SGHDT and CDR2 YYEEEE.

This clonotype was seen many times. DNA for the CDR3: TGTGCCAGCGGTATAGGAGGGAGTACAGATACGCAGTATTTT. Protein sequence: CASGIGGSTDTQYF. The rearrangement joins TRBV12-3 or TRBV12-4 to TRBJ2-3; D perhaps matches TRBD2 (6 bases). Trimming stripped 8 bases from V and 3 bases from J, with 15 bases between. The CDR3 runs to 14 residues.

This clonotype was observed many times. The rearrangement joins TRBV7-9 to TRBJ1-1; D may be TRBD1 (5 bases). The V end was cut by 5 bases, the J end by 7 bases, with 17 bases between. CDR3 size: 14 residues. Germline assignment: CDR1 SEHNR and CDR2 FQNEAQ (reference sequence). The CDR3 protein is CASSLGRENFEAFF. The DNA for the CDR3 is TGTGCCAGCAGCCTGGGACGGGAGAACTTTGAAGCTTTCTTT.

The chain uses TRBV9 and TRBJ2-1; TRBD2 matches at 9 bases. CDR1 and CDR2 (germline): SGDLS, YYNGEE. Germline trimming cut 0 bases from V and 4 bases from J; bases unmatched to any gene: 2. CDR3 size: 15 residues. The CDR3: CASSVGTSVYNEQFF. DNA for the CDR3: TGTGCCAGCAGCGTAGGGACTAGCGTTTACAATGAGCAGTTCTTC.

This clonotype came up many times. The rearrangement joins TRBV20-1 to TRBJ2-7, with D perhaps matching TRBD1 or TRBD2 (6 bases each). The V gene lost 3 bases and the J gene lost 12 bases, with 15 bases spanning the gap. The CDR3 consists of 11 residues. Germline V CDR1 and CDR2: DFQATT, SNEGSKA (reference sequence). This CDR3 is CSARGGTQPYF. The CDR3 DNA follows: TGCAGTGCTAGGGGCGGGACACAGCCGTACTTC.

This clonotype was observed many times. The chain carries TRBV2 and TRBJ2-1; TRBD1 aligns across 7 bases. The CDR3 runs 16 residues. Germline trimming cut 5 bases from V and 4 bases from J; bases unmatched to any gene: 11. The germline V gene encodes CDR1 SNHLY and CDR2 FYNNEI. The CDR3 protein is CASSSRGAGGYNEQFF. CDR3 in DNA: TGTGCCAGCAGTTCGAGGGGTGCAGGGGGATACAATGAGCAGTTCTTC.

This sequence joins TRBV4-2 and TRBJ2-1, with D tentatively TRBD1 or TRBD2 (5 bases each). The ends were cut back, 4 bases at V and 8 bases at J, with 18 bases in the middle. This CDR3 contains 15 residues. Germline CDR1 and CDR2: LGHNA and YNFKEQ. This CDR3 is CASSPGTLCWDEQFF. The DNA of the CDR3 is TGTGCCAGCAGCCCCGGGACGCTCTGCTGGGATGAGCAGTTCTTC.